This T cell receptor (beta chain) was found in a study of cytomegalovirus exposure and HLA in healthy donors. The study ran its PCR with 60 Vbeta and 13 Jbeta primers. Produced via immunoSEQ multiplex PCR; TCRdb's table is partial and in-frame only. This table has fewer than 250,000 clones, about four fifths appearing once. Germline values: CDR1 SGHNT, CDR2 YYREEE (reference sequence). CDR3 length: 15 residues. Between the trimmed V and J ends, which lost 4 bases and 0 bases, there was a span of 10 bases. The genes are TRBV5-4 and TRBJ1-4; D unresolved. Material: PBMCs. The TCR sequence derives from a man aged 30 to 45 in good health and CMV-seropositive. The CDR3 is CASSPPGATNEKLFF. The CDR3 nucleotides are TGTGCCAGCAGCCCCCCGGGAGCAACTAATGAAAAACTGTTTTTT.